This T cell receptor beta chain was found in a study of blood T cell repertoires in COVID-19. Generated by immunoSEQ multiplex PCR, the TCRdb table keeps only in-frame clones and is missing some. The sample holds approximately 150,000 clones, about 88% seen once. Trimming pared 6 bases from V and 7 bases from J, leaving 13 bases between. Per the germline V gene, CDR1 is ENHRY and CDR2 is SYGVKD. This CDR3 has 14 amino acids. Patients in Seattle were enrolled during active infection, then followed longitudinally. This chain uses TRBV10-3 with TRBJ1-6; D remains ambiguous. Material for sequencing was peripheral blood. The TCR comes from a human donor with COVID-19, enrolled during active disease. The donor label of this sample is uncertain. CDR3 sequence (DNA): TGTGCCATCAGCGGCGGGATTGGCAATTCACCCCTCCACTTT. Translating it yields CAISGGIGNSPLHF.